This passage covers 27 T cell receptor beta chains from one sample sequenced in a study of long-term antiretroviral therapy in people with HIV. Sequencing used immunoSEQ v3.0 at survey level. Profiled with immunoSEQ multiplex PCR; TCRdb holds only in-frame clones, not every one. This repertoire shows 15,000 to 20,000 clones, around three quarters found once; its top ten account for 12% to 15%. The source material was unsorted PBMCs, sampled 2.9 years after starting antiretroviral therapy. The receptors here all came from a woman in her twenties or thirties with HIV.

The table lists this clone with a count of one. The chain uses TRBV27 and TRBJ1-1; 7 bases map to TRBD1. From germline, CDR1 is MNHEY and CDR2 SMNVEV (reference sequence). The CDR3 spans 11 residues. With V trimmed by 7 bases and J by 11 bases, 7 bases remained unmatched. The CDR3 DNA sequence: TGTGCCAGCAATAATGACAGGGAGGCTTTCTTT. Translated: CASNNDREAFF.

In DNA, the CDR3 is TGTGCTAGTGGTTTGGGAGGGACGGGGTACGAGCAGTACGTC. Its protein product is CASGLGGTGYEQYV. This chain connects TRBV12-5 to TRBJ2-7, with D perhaps assigned TRBD1 or TRBD2 (5 bases each). Germline values: CDR1 LGHNT, CDR2 FRNRAP. Trimming shortened V by 1 base and J by 4 bases, and 11 bases separated the two germline ends. The CDR3 sequence is 14 residues long.

V is TRBV18 and J is TRBJ2-7; perhaps TRBD2 as D (7 bases). The ends were cut back, 3 bases at V and 3 bases at J, with 12 bases in the middle. Per the germline V gene, CDR1 is KGHSH and CDR2 is LQKENI. The CDR3 is made up of 14 amino acids. CDR3: CASSPSGGSYEQYV. CDR3 in DNA: TGTGCCAGCTCACCGTCGGGGGGCAGCTACGAGCAGTACGTC.

The chain has TRBV4-1 and TRBJ1-2, with TRBD1 matching 9 bases. Germline CDR1 is MGHRA and CDR2 is YSYEKL. J lost 4 bases, V lost 4 bases, and 10 bases had no gene match. The CDR3 has 16 residues. The CDR3 nucleotides read TGCGCCAGCAGCCGCACGCCGGGACAGGGTATCTATGGCTACACCTTC. This translates into CASSRTPGQGIYGYTF.

V is TRBV29-1 and J is TRBJ1-2, with D unclear. V lost 7 bases and J 8 bases, leaving 20 bases between the germline ends. This CDR3 is built from 13 residues. In germline, CDR1 is SQVTM, CDR2 ANQGSEA. The CDR3 DNA follows: TGCAGCGCTGCCCCAGACCCTATGGTGGGCTACACCTTC. It yields the protein CSAAPDPMVGYTF.

The chain couples TRBV5-1 to TRBJ2-2; 7 positions agree with TRBD2. After removal of 1 base from V and 4 bases from J, the junction contained 7 bases not matched to a gene. CDR1 SGHRS and CDR2 YFSETQ come from the germline V gene. The length of the CDR3 is 16 residues. CDR3 loop: CASSLKWGGSTGELFF. DNA of the CDR3: TGCGCCAGCAGCTTGAAGTGGGGAGGGAGCACCGGGGAGCTGTTTTTT.

The chain uses TRBV11-2 and TRBJ1-4; D is unclear. The CDR3 sequence is 15 residues long. Trimming removed 4 bases from V and 4 bases from J, with 13 bases in between. Germline V gene sequence: CDR1 SGHAT, CDR2 FQNNGV. As DNA, the CDR3 is TGTGCCAGCAGCTCACGTTTGGGAAATAATGAAAAACTGTTTTTT. This sequence encodes CASSSRLGNNEKLFF.

This chain joins TRBV7-3 and TRBJ1-1; 8 bases map to TRBD1. V shed 5 bases, J shed 10 bases, and the junction held 9 bases outside the gene matches. Germline V gene data show CDR1 as SGHTA and CDR2 as FQGTGA. The length of the CDR3 is 13 residues. CDR3 nucleotides: TGTGCCAGCAGCCCCCCCGGGACAGGTTTAGCTTTCTTT. It yields the protein CASSPPGTGLAFF.

This clone has just a few counts. V gene TRBV14 combines with J gene TRBJ1-1, with D possibly matching TRBD1 (6 bases). This CDR3 is built from 11 residues. The V gene's germline CDR1 is SGHDN and CDR2 FVKESK. Trimming pared 6 bases from V and 9 bases from J, leaving 11 bases between. For the CDR3, the DNA is TGTGCCAGCAGTCAAAGGGGGAAAGCTTTCTTT. Its protein product is CASSQRGKAFF.

The CDR3 DNA reads TGTGCCAGTAGTAATCCCAGAGGGGAAACTAATGAAAAACTGTTTTTT. Translated: CASSNPRGETNEKLFF. The chain joins TRBV19 to TRBJ1-4, with D perhaps TRBD1 (5 bases). From germline, CDR1 is LNHDA and CDR2 SQIVND (reference sequence). CDR3 length: 16 amino acids. V shed 4 bases and J shed 1 base, with 13 bases lying between them.

The chain is built from TRBV6-1 and TRBJ2-5, with 9 nucleotides matching TRBD2. The V gene's germline CDR1 is MNHNS and CDR2 SASEGT. This CDR3 contains 15 residues. Trimming removed 5 bases from V and 4 bases from J; junction bases left unmatched: 8. CDR3 residues: CASSPPGLARETQYF. Written as DNA, the CDR3 is TGTGCCAGCAGTCCTCCGGGACTAGCACGAGAGACCCAGTACTTC.

This clone is classed as large. V usage is TRBV5-6 and J usage is TRBJ2-7, with TRBD2 matching 7 bases. The V gene end was trimmed by 2 bases and the J gene end by 5 bases; junction bases not matched to a gene: 4. The V gene's germline CDR1 is SGHDT and CDR2 YYEEEE. This CDR3 is built from 13 residues. CDR3 protein: CASSFGGSNEQYF. The CDR3 region has the DNA TGTGCCAGCAGCTTCGGGGGGAGTAACGAGCAGTACTTC.

This clone was recorded a few times. V gene TRBV5-1 combines with J gene TRBJ2-5; 12 nucleotides align to TRBD1. Trimming cost V 4 bases and J 0 bases; bases outside gene matches: 4. Per the germline V gene, CDR1 is SGHRS and CDR2 is YFSETQ. The CDR3 totals 16 residues. The CDR3 protein is CASSGGTGGYQETQYF. CDR3 nucleotide sequence: TGCGCCAGCAGCGGAGGGACAGGGGGCTACCAAGAGACCCAGTACTTC.

The chain has TRBV2 and TRBJ1-2; 8 nucleotides line up with TRBD1. The CDR3 covers 13 residues. V shed 4 bases, J shed 7 bases, and the junction held 5 bases outside the gene matches. Germline CDR1 and CDR2: SNHLY and FYNNEI. CDR3 in DNA: TGTGCCAGCAGTGCAGGGGGCAGAGTTGGCTACACCTTC. It codes for CASSAGGRVGYTF. The entire variable domain, with the rest obtained from reference TRBV2 and TRBJ1-2, is as follows: EPEVTQTPSHQVTQMGQEVILRCVPISNHLYFYWYRQILGQKVEFLVSFYNNEISEKSEIFDDQFSVERPDGSNFTLKIRSTKLEDSAMYFCASSAGGRVGYTFGSGTRLTVV.

The gene calls are TRBV9 and TRBJ2-5; D uncertain. The CDR3 has 15 residues. V dropped 0 bases and J dropped 5 bases, with 14 bases sitting between them. CDR1 is SGDLS, CDR2 YYNGEE, per germline. CDR3 protein: CASSVEGATPETQYF. CDR3 bases: TGTGCCAGCAGCGTAGAAGGAGCGACCCCCGAGACCCAGTACTTC.

V gene TRBV27 combines with J gene TRBJ2-7; 8 bases map to TRBD1. Germline assignment: CDR1 MNHEY and CDR2 SMNVEV (reference sequence). This CDR3 spans 14 amino acids. The trim removed 6 bases at V and 1 base at J, leaving 5 bases unmatched. The CDR3 here is CASRSYRGSYEQYV. CDR3 DNA: TGTGCCAGCAGATCCTACAGGGGGTCCTACGAGCAGTACGTC.

V is TRBV28 and J is TRBJ2-7, with a possible D match to TRBD1 (5 bases). The CDR3 runs to 14 residues. The V and J ends lost 2 bases and 2 bases respectively, with 10 bases between them. Germline-derived CDR1 and CDR2 are MDHEN and SYDVKM. CDR3 protein: CASSLKARAYEQYF. CDR3 in DNA: TGTGCCAGCAGTTTAAAGGCCAGGGCCTACGAGCAGTACTTC.

This clone came up a few times. The V call is TRBV6-1, the J call TRBJ2-1; weak D call: TRBD1 (6 bases). Looked up from germline, CDR1 is MNHNS and CDR2 is SASEGT. The CDR3 extends over 15 amino acids. Trimming removed 4 bases from V and 7 bases from J, with 17 bases in between. The CDR3, as DNA: TGTGCCAGCAGTGTCCGGGACACAACCCCAAATGAGCAGTTCTTC. Translating gives CASSVRDTTPNEQFF.

The rearrangement links TRBV9 to TRBJ1-4; D remains unclear. V was clipped by 0 bases and J by 7 bases, with 19 bases between them. The CDR3 runs to 17 residues. Germline CDR1 reads SGDLS; CDR2 reads YYNGEE. CDR3 region: CASSVAPSSSVGEKLFF. CDR3 coding DNA: TGTGCCAGCAGCGTAGCGCCGTCCTCCTCGGTGGGTGAAAAACTGTTTTTT.

The chain has TRBV7-9 and TRBJ1-1, with D perhaps TRBD1 (5 bases). The V and J ends lost 2 bases and 5 bases respectively, with 12 bases between them. CDR1 and CDR2 (germline): SEHNR, FQNEAQ (reference sequence). The CDR3 loop spans 14 amino acids. The CDR3 coding sequence is TGTGCCAGCAGCTTATTGGGGGGAGAGACTGAAGCTTTCTTT. Amino acids: CASSLLGGETEAFF.

The rearrangement links TRBV29-1 to TRBJ1-2; 7 bases map to TRBD1. The CDR3 consists of 13 residues. The germline V gene has CDR1 SQVTM and CDR2 ANQGSEA. V was pared by 5 bases and J by 1 base, with 4 bases of the junction left unmatched. DNA for the CDR3: TGCAGCGTTCGACAGGGAGTTAACTATGGCTACACCTTC. Encoded protein: CSVRQGVNYGYTF. Based on the CDR3 plus reference TRBV29-1 and TRBJ1-2, the full variable domain is SAVISQKPSRDICQRGTSLTIQCQVDSQVTMMFWYRQQPGQSLTLIATANQGSEATYESGFVIDKFPISRPNLTFSTLTVSNMSPEDSSIYLCSVRQGVNYGYTFGSGTRLTVV.

The chain employs TRBV5-1 and TRBJ2-2, with 12 bases fitting TRBD2. This CDR3 region has 15 residues. CDR1 and CDR2 from the germline V gene are SGHRS and YFSETQ. V trimming: 5 bases; J trimming: 1 base; junction bases outside the gene matches: 0. The CDR3 protein is CASRLAGGNTGELFF. For the CDR3, the DNA is TGCGCCAGCAGACTAGCGGGGGGGAACACCGGGGAGCTGTTTTTT.

This chain connects TRBV19 to TRBJ1-2; D unclear. Germline V gene data show CDR1 as LNHDA and CDR2 as SQIVND (reference sequence). V shed 10 bases and J shed 1 base, with 10 bases lying between them. The length of the CDR3 is 12 residues. CDR3 amino acids: CATTGSNYGYTF. CDR3 in DNA: TGTGCCACAACGGGCAGTAACTATGGCTACACCTTC.

J is TRBJ1-2 and V is TRBV27, with D possibly matching TRBD1 (5 bases). V was shortened by 5 bases and J by 5 bases, with 18 bases between the two germline ends. Germline-derived CDR1 and CDR2 are MNHEY and SMNVEV (reference sequence). This CDR3 is built from 15 residues. The CDR3 region has the DNA TGTGCCAGCAGTCCGGGGCCCATGACTCGGTATGGCTACACCTTC. It encodes CASSPGPMTRYGYTF.

This clone was detected only a few times. The V and J genes are TRBV5-1 and TRBJ1-4, with D possibly being TRBD1 (5 bases). The CDR3 covers 15 residues. The germline CDR1 and CDR2 sequences are SGHRS and YFSETQ. V lost 0 bases to trimming and J lost 8 bases, with 14 bases between them. CDR3 amino acids: CASSLASGGGEKLFF. CDR3 in DNA: TGCGCCAGCAGCTTGGCCTCCGGGGGAGGAGAAAAACTGTTTTTT.

The chain recombines TRBV7-9 with TRBJ2-3, with TRBD1 identical over 9 bases. The CDR3 is 17 residues long. Germline CDR1 reads SEHNR; CDR2 reads FQNEAQ (reference sequence). V lost 5 bases, J lost 3 bases, and 12 bases stayed unmatched. Here the CDR3 reads CASSLPRTTGGTDTQYF. CDR3 DNA: TGTGCCAGCAGCCTACCACGTACGACAGGGGGTACAGATACGCAGTATTTT.

The sample holds one count of this clone. This rearrangement joins TRBV14 to TRBJ2-4; TRBD2 might be the D (6 bases). Trimming cost V 4 bases and J 6 bases, with 13 bases left between them. This CDR3 comprises 14 residues. Germline values: CDR1 SGHDN, CDR2 FVKESK. The CDR3 loop is CASSPQDGGNIQYF. The CDR3 nucleotides are TGTGCCAGCAGCCCCCAGGACGGGGGAAACATTCAGTACTTC.